Each of the 9 T cell receptor beta chains below was sequenced from the same sample in a study of OX40 agonist ivuxolimab in advanced cancers. Using immunoSEQ multiplex PCR, the repertoire was profiled, and TCRdb retains in-frame clones only, with some absent. The sample carries 20,000 to 25,000 clones, 75% to 90% recorded once. This sample comprised CD4+ or CD8+ T cells sorted from blood, obtained in a trial of the OX40 agonist ivuxolimab. The origin of the receptors is an adult with an advanced solid tumor such as melanoma, head and neck, liver or kidney cancer.

The chain couples TRBV5-6 to TRBJ2-6; D gene unclear. Germline loops: CDR1 SGHDT, CDR2 YYEEEE. Deletions cut 1 base from V and 0 bases from J, with 11 bases between. This CDR3 region has 17 residues. The DNA of the CDR3 is TGTGCCAGCAGCTTGCTGACATTCTTCTCTGGGGCCAACGTCCTGACTTTC. This translates into CASSLLTFFSGANVLTF.

The V call is TRBV7-9, the J call TRBJ2-7, with 7 bases lining up with TRBD2. The germline CDR1 and CDR2 sequences are SEHNR and FQNEAQ (reference sequence). The length of the CDR3 is 12 residues. The V and J ends lost 8 bases and 6 bases, in that order; junction bases with no gene match: 7. CDR3 in DNA: TGTGCCAGCGTCGGGGGGTCGAGCGAGCAGTACTTC. Amino acid sequence: CASVGGSSEQYF.

In DNA, the CDR3 is TGTGCCAGCAGCCGTCCGGAAGGCGCCAAAAACATTCAGTACTTC. Its translation: CASSRPEGAKNIQYF. The rearrangement links TRBV21-1 to TRBJ2-4. TRBV21-1 is reported as a pseudogene. The CDR3 loop spans 15 amino acids.

This clone is medium-sized in the sample. V gene TRBV6-6 combines with J gene TRBJ2-1, with D maybe TRBD1 (6 bases). Germline V gene data show CDR1 as MNHNY and CDR2 as SVGAGI (reference sequence). Trimming took 4 bases from V and 6 from J, leaving 10 bases between them. CDR3 length: 13 amino acids. In DNA form, the CDR3 reads TGTGCCAGCAGTTGGTCAGGGGTCAATGAGCAGTTCTTC. Translated, it gives CASSWSGVNEQFF.

This chain connects TRBV19 to TRBJ1-5; D is unresolved. V was trimmed by 6 bases and J by 11 bases, leaving 11 bases between them. The germline CDR1 and CDR2 sequences are LNHDA and SQIVND (reference sequence). CDR3 length: 11 amino acids. The CDR3 DNA reads as TGTGCCAGTAGCCTACAATCAGCCCAGCATTTT. This sequence encodes CASSLQSAQHF. The full variable domain, rest sourced from reference TRBV19 and TRBJ1-5, is DGGITQSPKYLFRKEGQNVTLSCEQNLNHDAMYWYRQDPGQGLRLIYYSQIVNDFQKGDIAEGYSVSREKKESFPLTVTSAQKNPTAFYLCASSLQSAQHFGDGTRLSIL.

The chain recombines TRBV11-3 with TRBJ2-1; the match to TRBD2 covers 7 bases. Losses at the gene ends were 7 bases for V and 4 bases for J; bases not matched to a gene: 19. Per germline, CDR1 SGHNT and CDR2 YENEEA. This CDR3 region has 18 residues. The CDR3 coding sequence is TGTGCCAGCATCTCCATGGCGAGCGGGACGGAACCTTACAATGAGCAGTTCTTC. This sequence encodes CASISMASGTEPYNEQFF.

The chain is built from TRBV21-1 and TRBJ2-7; TRBD1 is the table's D call, not checked against the DNA. TRBV21-1 is deemed a pseudogene. The CDR3 covers 15 residues. As DNA, the CDR3 is TGTGCCAGCAGCAAAGAATGTGACAGGCCTTACGAGCAGTACTTC. Protein sequence: CASSKECDRPYEQYF.

V is TRBV7-6 and J is TRBJ1-1; a possible D gene is TRBD1 (5 bases). This CDR3 has 14 amino acids. CDR1 is SGHVS and CDR2 is FNYEAQ in the germline V gene. With 0 bases removed from V and 7 bases from J, the gap between germline ends came to 12 bases. The CDR3 DNA sequence: TGTGCCAGCAGCTTAGCGGGGGGTCAGATTGAAGCTTTCTTT. Encoded protein: CASSLAGGQIEAFF. Full variable domain (remainder filled in from reference TRBV7-6 and TRBJ1-1): GAGVSQSPRYKVTKRGQDVALRCDPISGHVSLYWYRQALGQGPEFLTYFNYEAQQDKSGLPNDRFSAERPEGSISTLTIQRTEQRDSAMYRCASSLAGGQIEAFFGQGTRLTVV.

This clone was observed a few times. This chain uses TRBV2 with TRBJ2-7; the D call may be TRBD1 or TRBD2 (5 bases each). This CDR3 is 15 amino acids long. Trimming left V 2 bases short and J 3 bases short, with 14 bases between. Germline V CDR1 and CDR2: SNHLY, FYNNEI. The CDR3 is CASSESSGLGYEQYF. The CDR3 nucleotides are TGTGCCAGCAGTGAATCCTCGGGGCTAGGCTACGAGCAGTACTTC.